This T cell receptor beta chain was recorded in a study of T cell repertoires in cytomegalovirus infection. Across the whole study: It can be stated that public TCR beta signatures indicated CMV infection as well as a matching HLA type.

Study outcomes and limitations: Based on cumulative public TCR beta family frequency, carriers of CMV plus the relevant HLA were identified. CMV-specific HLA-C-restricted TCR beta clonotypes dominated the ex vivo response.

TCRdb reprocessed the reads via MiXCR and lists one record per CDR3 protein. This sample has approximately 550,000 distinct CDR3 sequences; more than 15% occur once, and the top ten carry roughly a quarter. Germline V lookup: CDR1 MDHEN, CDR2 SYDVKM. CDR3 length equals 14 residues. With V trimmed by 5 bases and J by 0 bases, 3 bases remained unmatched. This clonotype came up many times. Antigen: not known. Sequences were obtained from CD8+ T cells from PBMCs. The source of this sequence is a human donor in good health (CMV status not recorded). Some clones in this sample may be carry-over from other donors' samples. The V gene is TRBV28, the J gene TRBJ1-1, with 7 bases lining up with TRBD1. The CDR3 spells CASSKGQLNTEAFF. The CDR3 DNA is TGTGCCAGCAGTAAGGGACAGTTGAACACTGAAGCTTTCTTT.